Below are 5 T cell receptor beta chains sequenced from a single sample in a study of technical replicates of blood from several donors. Method: immunoSEQ multiplex PCR; TCRdb's copy keeps in-frame clones and lacks some. The table shows under 70,000 clones, with roughly nine tenths occurring only once. Sequencing was carried out using T cells isolated from PBMCs. These receptor sequences come from a human donor in good health.

The J gene is TRBJ2-7, the V gene TRBV7-9, with 10 bases fitting TRBD1. The CDR3 runs to 15 residues. The V gene's germline CDR1 is SEHNR and CDR2 FQNEAQ (reference sequence). V shed 5 bases, J shed 5 bases, and the junction held 9 bases outside the gene matches. CDR3 in DNA: TGTGCCAGCAGCCCCCCAGGACAGGGGGTCGACGAGCAGTACTTC. Translated, it gives CASSPPGQGVDEQYF.

The gene calls are TRBV28 and TRBJ1-4; a possible D gene is TRBD1 (6 bases). The CDR3 extends over 15 amino acids. Germline assignment: CDR1 MDHEN and CDR2 SYDVKM. V dropped 5 bases and J dropped 8 bases, with 18 bases sitting between them. The CDR3 nucleotides are TGTGCCAGCAGTGCCACAGGGTTAGTTGTCGAAAAACTGTTTTTT. Amino acid sequence: CASSATGLVVEKLFF.

The chain links TRBV6-6 to TRBJ2-7; possible D gene TRBD2, 6 bases. Per the germline V gene, CDR1 is MNHNY and CDR2 is SVGAGI (reference sequence). This CDR3 is built from 16 residues. V was shortened by 2 bases and J by 0 bases, with 14 bases between the two germline ends. CDR3 coding DNA: TGTGCCAGCAGTTACGGGGACTCGACGGACTCCTACGAGCAGTACTTC. Translating gives CASSYGDSTDSYEQYF.

The chain carries TRBV7-2 and TRBJ1-4, with 9 bases aligning to TRBD1. The CDR3 is made up of 16 amino acids. With 5 bases clipped from V and 3 bases from J, the junction kept 7 bases outside the gene matches. Germline-derived CDR1 and CDR2 are SGHTA and FQGNSA. The CDR3, as DNA: TGTGCCAGCAGCCAAAACAGGGGGCGGTCTAATGAAAAACTGTTTTTT. Translation: CASSQNRGRSNEKLFF.

This chain connects TRBV2 to TRBJ1-5; 9 bases fit TRBD1. V trimming: 7 bases; J trimming: 5 bases; junction bases outside the gene matches: 3. The CDR3 has 13 residues. Germline V gene data show CDR1 as SNHLY and CDR2 as FYNNEI. CDR3 sequence: CASNGQGYQPQHF. The CDR3 nucleotides read TGTGCCAGCAACGGACAGGGGTATCAGCCCCAGCATTTT.